This entry is about one T cell receptor beta chain. The antigen is unknown. This sample was taken from a study of T cells in localized non-small cell lung cancer. The V gene end was trimmed by 3 bases and the J gene end by 5 bases; junction bases not matched to a gene: 3. CDR1 is SGHNT and CDR2 is YYREEE in the germline V gene (reference sequence). There are 13 residues in the CDR3. The method was immunoSEQ multiplex PCR; TCRdb's version includes in-frame clones alone and lacks a portion of them. The sample carries 41,000 or so clones, 70% to 90% recorded once. Study results and caveats: It was uninvolved adjacent lung that showed the highest T cell clonality, exceeding tumor. It remains possible that heterogeneity exists, since only one tumor region was sequenced. Turning up in adjacent lung were a median approximately 60 of the top 100 tumor clones.

The material was peripheral blood, obtained before any cancer treatment. This receptor was taken from a woman between 18 and 55 years old with stage III lung adenocarcinoma. The chain couples TRBV5-4 to TRBJ2-7, with 9 bases that match TRBD1. CDR3 protein: CASSSRQGDEQYF. The CDR3 DNA reads as TGTGCCAGCAGCTCCCGACAGGGGGACGAGCAGTACTTC.